The T cell receptor (beta chain) described here comes from a study of regulatory T cells in long-lasting Graves disease. Findings of the study overall: Persistent Graves' patients possessed reduced TCR diversity relative to recently diagnosed ones.

About this clonotype itself: The target antigen is unknown.

The V and J ends lost 2 bases and 4 bases respectively, with 8 bases between them. Germline V gene lookup returns CDR1 ENHRY and CDR2 SYGVKD. CDR3 size: 13 residues. Time point in this sample: persistent/refractory GD, antithyroid drugs over 5 years with positive TRAb. After RNA was extracted from PBMCs, the TCR library was made from it. Library construction for TCR beta used iRepertoire HTBI primers and Arm-PCR of CDR3 regions. TCRdb reprocessed the multiplex PCR reads with MiXCR, giving one entry per CDR3 protein. The table records 400,000 to 500,000 distinct CDR3 sequences, less than 25% of them present only once.

J is TRBJ1-1 and V is TRBV10-3; D gene ambiguous. The sequence was collected from a female donor with Graves disease. The sample was peripheral blood mononuclear cells (PBMCs), taken when the disease was refractory, from a patient treated with antithyroid drugs. The CDR3: CAISERVSTEAFF. The CDR3 nucleotides are TGTGCCATCAGTGAGAGGGTAAGCACTGAAGCTTTCTTT.